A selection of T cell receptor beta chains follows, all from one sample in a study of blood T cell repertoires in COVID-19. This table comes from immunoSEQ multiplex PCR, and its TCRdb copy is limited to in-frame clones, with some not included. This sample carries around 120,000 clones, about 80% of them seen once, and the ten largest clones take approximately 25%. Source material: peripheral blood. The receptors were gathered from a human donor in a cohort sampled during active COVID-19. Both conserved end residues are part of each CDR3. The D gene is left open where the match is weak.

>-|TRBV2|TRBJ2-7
CATQGRGAYEQYF
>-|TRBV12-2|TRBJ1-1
CASRVRAGTGTMNTEAFF
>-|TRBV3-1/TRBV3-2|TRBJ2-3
CASSQFADTQYF
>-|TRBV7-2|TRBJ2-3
CASRLRELVTDTQYF
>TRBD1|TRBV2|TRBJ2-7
CASSRDRGPDEQYF
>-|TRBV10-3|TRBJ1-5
CAISAGNFQHF
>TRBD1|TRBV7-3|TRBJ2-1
CASSEIGTASYNEQFF
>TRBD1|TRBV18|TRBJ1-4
CASSPDTGVRNEKLFF
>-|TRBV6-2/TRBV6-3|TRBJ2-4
CASSLNRRGKNIQYF
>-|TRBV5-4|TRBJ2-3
CASSSWGRSTDTQYF
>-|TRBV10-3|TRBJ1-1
CAISARGGATEAFF
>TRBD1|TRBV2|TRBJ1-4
CASSEFGTGGEKLFF
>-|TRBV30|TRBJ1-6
CAARWTYNSPLHF
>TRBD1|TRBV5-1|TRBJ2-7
CASSIGQGAYEQYF
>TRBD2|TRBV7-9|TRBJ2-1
CASSPGLNYNEQFF
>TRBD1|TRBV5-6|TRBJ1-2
CASTYRTGQGDYGYTF
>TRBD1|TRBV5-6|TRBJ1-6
CASSLQGDSPLHF
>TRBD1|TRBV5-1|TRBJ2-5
CASSRGGYRGPQETQYF
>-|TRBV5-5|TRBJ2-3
CASSLISGSDTQYF
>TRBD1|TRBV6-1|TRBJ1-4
CASSEDRGRGNEKLFF
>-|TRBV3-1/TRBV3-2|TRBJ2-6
CASSQGGRSGANVLTF
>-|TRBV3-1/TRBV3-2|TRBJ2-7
CASRSQGSEQYF
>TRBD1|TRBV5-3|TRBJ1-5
CARSLARGKGQPQHF
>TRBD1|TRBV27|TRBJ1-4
CASSSQGGEKLFF
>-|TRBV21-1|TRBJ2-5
CASSIPGPIWETQYF
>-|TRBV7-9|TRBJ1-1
CASSRGQSHTEAFF
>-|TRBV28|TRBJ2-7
CASNLWADGNYEQYF
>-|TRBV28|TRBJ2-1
CASSSSLRPSGEQFF
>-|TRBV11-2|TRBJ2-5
CASSILETQYF
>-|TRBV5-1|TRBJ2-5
CASSSQARAKETQYF
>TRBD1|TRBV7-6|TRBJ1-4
CASSSRDSGEKLFF
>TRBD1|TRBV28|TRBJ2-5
CASSLGAMGQAHF
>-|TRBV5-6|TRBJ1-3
CASSRRGANTIYF
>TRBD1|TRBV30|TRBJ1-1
CAWRSTGDPGTEAFF
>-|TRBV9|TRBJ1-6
CASSSPSGSPLHF
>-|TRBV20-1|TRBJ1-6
CRAGGSSPLHF
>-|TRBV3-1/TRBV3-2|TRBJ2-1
CASSRFLAGTYNEQFF
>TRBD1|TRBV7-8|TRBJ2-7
CASRSSGQGVYEQYF
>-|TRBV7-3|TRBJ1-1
CASSLTVRDEAFF
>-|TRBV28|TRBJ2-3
CASTPLKWGASTDTQYF
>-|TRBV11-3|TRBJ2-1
CASSLGEAAYNEQFF
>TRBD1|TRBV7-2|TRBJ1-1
CASSLEDRGKGFF
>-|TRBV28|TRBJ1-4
CASSLRAREKLFF
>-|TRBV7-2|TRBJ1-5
CASSDPGYGNQPQHF
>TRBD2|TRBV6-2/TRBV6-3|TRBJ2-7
CASSYSRLAGVYEQYF
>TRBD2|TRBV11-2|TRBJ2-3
CASSITSGIVDTQYF
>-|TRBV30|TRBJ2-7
CAWGLSYEQYF
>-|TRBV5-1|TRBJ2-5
CASSPGTGETQYF
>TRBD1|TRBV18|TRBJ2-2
CASSLDRVNTGELFF
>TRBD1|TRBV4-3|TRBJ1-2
CASSQDRTGARAYGYTF
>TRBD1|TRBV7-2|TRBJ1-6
CAIASDRERYNSPLHF
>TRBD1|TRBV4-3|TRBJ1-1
CASSPGQGENSEAFF
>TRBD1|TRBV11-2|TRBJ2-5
CASTHYRGRAQETQYF
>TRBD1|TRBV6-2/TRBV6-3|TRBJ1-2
CASSWLPQGDGYTF
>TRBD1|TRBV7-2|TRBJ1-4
CASSLSPGQEEKLFF
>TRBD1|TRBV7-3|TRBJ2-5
CASSSGQGAGQYF
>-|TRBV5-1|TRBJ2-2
CASSPDTNSNTGELFF
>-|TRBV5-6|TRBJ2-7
CASSWGVDEQYF
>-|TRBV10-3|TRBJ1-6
CAISEGRPGEDNSPLHF
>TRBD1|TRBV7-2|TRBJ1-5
CASSIGTARNQPQHF